Shown below are 26 T cell receptor beta chains from a single sample sequenced in a study. TCRdb re-called the RT-PCR reads through MiXCR, storing one row per CDR3 protein. The sample lists more than 600,000 distinct CDR3 sequences, more than 13% occurring once. Material: memory CD4+ T cells from blood. The receptors come from a female donor in good health, serving as a healthy control.

This clonotype was observed a few times. For the CDR3, the DNA is TGTGCCAGCAGTTACATGACAGGGGACGCGAACACCGGGGAGCTGTTTTTT. Its translation is CASSYMTGDANTGELFF. The chain combines TRBV6-2 or TRBV6-3 with TRBJ2-2; 8 nucleotides line up with TRBD1. The V gene end was trimmed by 2 bases and the J gene end by 0 bases; junction bases not matched to a gene: 5. CDR3 length equals 17 residues. Germline CDR1 MNHEY, CDR2 SVGEGT.

This clonotype was recorded at least ten times. The CDR3: CSVEIRRGARTEAFF. As DNA, the CDR3 is TGCAGCGTTGAGATTAGAAGGGGCGCGAGGACTGAAGCTTTCTTT. V gene TRBV29-1 combines with J gene TRBJ1-1; D possibly corresponds to TRBD1 (5 bases). Trimming took off 3 bases at V and 5 bases at J, with 19 bases between the two ends. Germline V gives CDR1 SQVTM, CDR2 ANQGSEA. This CDR3 spans 15 amino acids.

Many counts were recorded for this clonotype. The V call is TRBV5-1, the J call TRBJ2-2, with D possibly TRBD1 on 7 matching bases. The V end was cut by 4 bases, the J end by 4 bases, with 11 bases between. The CDR3 is 14 amino acids. The germline CDR1 and CDR2 sequences are SGHRS and YFSETQ. CDR3 nucleotide sequence: TGCGCCAGCAGCGCGGGACAGCGCACCGGGGAGCTGTTTTTT. It translates to CASSAGQRTGELFF.

This clonotype was detected ten times or more. J is TRBJ2-7 and V is TRBV7-2; no firm D call. Per germline, CDR1 SGHTA and CDR2 FQGNSA. Trimming stripped 5 bases from V and 6 bases from J, with 17 bases between. The length of the CDR3 is 14 residues. CDR3 region: CASSQLDVLGEQYF. CDR3 in DNA: TGTGCCAGCAGCCAGCTAGATGTTCTGGGCGAGCAGTACTTC.

This clonotype has just a few counts. The rearrangement uses TRBV27 and TRBJ2-7, with 8 bases matching TRBD2. CDR3 length equals 14 residues. The germline V gene has CDR1 MNHEY and CDR2 SMNVEV (reference sequence). V dropped 6 bases and J dropped 6; count of bases not matched to a gene: 10. The CDR3 protein is CASSLREGLAEQYF. The CDR3 nucleotides read TGTGCCAGCAGCCTCCGGGAGGGCCTCGCCGAGCAGTACTTC.

This clonotype was counted a few times. The chain employs TRBV7-3 and TRBJ1-1; the D is unclear. The V end lost 2 bases, the J end lost 3 bases, and 7 bases lay between the germline ends. The CDR3 runs 13 residues. CDR1 is SGHTA and CDR2 is FQGTGA in the germline V gene. CDR3 nucleotide sequence: TGTGCCAGCAGCTTATCAGTTCACACTGAAGCTTTCTTT. Translated: CASSLSVHTEAFF.

This clonotype was detected many times. The chain employs TRBV2 and TRBJ1-6; D gene ambiguous. CDR3 length equals 12 residues. V shed 6 bases and J shed 10 bases, with 10 bases lying between them. Germline CDR1 SNHLY, CDR2 FYNNEI. CDR3 region: CASRTDTSPLHF. CDR3 nucleotide sequence: TGTGCCAGCAGGACTGACACCTCACCCCTCCACTTT.

This clonotype was seen many times. This rearrangement joins TRBV10-3 to TRBJ2-7; TRBD1 aligns across 7 bases. Germline V lookup: CDR1 ENHRY, CDR2 SYGVKD. This CDR3 contains 13 residues. Trimming cost V 7 bases and J 4 bases; bases outside gene matches: 7. The CDR3 sequence is CAITRGRGYEQYF. The CDR3 nucleotides read TGTGCCATCACGAGGGGCAGGGGGTACGAGCAGTACTTC.

The sample holds many counts of this clonotype. This chain links TRBV6-5 with TRBJ2-1; a weak D match, TRBD2 (6 bases). V was pared by 7 bases and J by 4 bases, with 20 bases between. The CDR3 is made up of 16 amino acids. CDR1 is MNHEY and CDR2 is SVGAGI in the germline V gene. As DNA, the CDR3 is TGTGCCAGCATTCCCGACCGGAGCGGGCTTTACAATGAGCAGTTCTTC. Protein sequence: CASIPDRSGLYNEQFF.

The sample holds a few counts of this clonotype. This chain uses TRBV20-1 with TRBJ2-2; TRBD1 or TRBD2 may be the D gene (5 bases each). Germline CDR1 and CDR2: DFQATT and SNEGSKA (reference sequence). The length of the CDR3 is 15 residues. Between the trimmed V and J ends, which lost 4 bases and 0 bases, there was a span of 12 bases. In DNA, the CDR3 is TGCAGTGCTACGACGGGGACGGCGAACACCGGGGAGCTGTTTTTT. Translating it yields CSATTGTANTGELFF.

This clonotype appeared a few times. This rearrangement joins TRBV18 to TRBJ2-7; D might be TRBD2 (6 bases). Germline-derived CDR1 and CDR2 are KGHSH and LQKENI. V was clipped by 1 base and J by 5 bases, with 12 bases between them. The CDR3 is 14 amino acids. CDR3 residues: CASSPRDSGDEQYF. DNA of the CDR3: TGTGCCAGCTCACCACGGGATAGCGGAGACGAGCAGTACTTC.

This clonotype was found a few times. The chain links TRBV20-1 to TRBJ1-1; D may be TRBD1 (5 bases). CDR1 is DFQATT and CDR2 is SNEGSKA in the germline V gene (reference sequence). There are 13 residues in the CDR3. V lost 3 bases and J lost 4, with 12 bases in between. This CDR3 is CSARSLGGTEAFF. Here the CDR3 DNA reads TGCAGTGCTAGGAGTCTGGGGGGCACTGAAGCTTTCTTT.

This clonotype has at least ten counts. CDR3 amino acids: CASSPLPDRVGSYEQYF. CDR3 nucleotides: TGTGCCAGCAGTCCCCTGCCCGACAGGGTTGGATCCTACGAGCAGTACTTC. This chain links TRBV27 with TRBJ2-7, with TRBD1 matching 7 bases. This CDR3 contains 17 residues. The V gene end was trimmed by 5 bases and the J gene end by 1 base; junction bases not matched to a gene: 14. CDR1 is MNHEY, CDR2 SMNVEV, per germline (reference sequence).

The chain is built from TRBV6-5 and TRBJ2-1; D remains ambiguous. V lost 3 bases and J 0 bases, leaving 6 bases between the germline ends. CDR3 size: 14 residues. Per germline, CDR1 MNHEY and CDR2 SVGAGI. The CDR3 region has the DNA TGTGCCAGCAGTTATAAGAGCTCCTACAATGAGCAGTTCTTC. Translation: CASSYKSSYNEQFF.

This clonotype has at least ten counts. The genes are TRBV7-3 and TRBJ1-5; D gene uncertain. This CDR3 contains 13 residues. The germline gives CDR1 SGHTA, CDR2 FQGTGA. V was pared by 4 bases and J by 11 bases, with 15 bases between. CDR3 nucleotide sequence: TGTGCCAGCAGCTCTGACCGGCCCGGGACCCAGCATTTT. Its protein product is CASSSDRPGTQHF.

This clonotype was found a few times. The chain has TRBV24-1 and TRBJ2-3, with unresolved D. CDR1 and CDR2 (germline): KGHDR, SFDVKD. The CDR3 length is 14 residues. Trimming cost V 3 bases and J 0 bases, with 6 bases left between them. CDR3 loop: CATSDARSTDTQYF. For the CDR3, the DNA is TGTGCCACCAGTGATGCCCGAAGCACAGATACGCAGTATTTT.

The chain carries TRBV12-3 or TRBV12-4 and TRBJ2-4; the D gene is possibly TRBD1 (6 bases). Trimming cost V 5 bases and J 1 base, with 12 bases left between them. CDR3 length: 15 residues. The DNA of the CDR3 is TGTGCCAGCAGTACAGGGAGTAGGGCCAAAAACATTCAGTACTTC. As protein: CASSTGSRAKNIQYF.

This clonotype has more than one count but fewer than ten. The chain uses TRBV29-1 and TRBJ2-5, with D possibly TRBD1 on 7 matching bases. The CDR3 is 17 residues long. Trimming shortened V by 6 bases and J by 0 bases, and 23 bases separated the two germline ends. The germline V gene encodes CDR1 SQVTM and CDR2 ANQGSEA. The DNA of the CDR3 is TGCAGCGTCCTCAGGGGGGCAGGGAGGTCAGACCAAGAGACCCAGTACTTC. It codes for CSVLRGAGRSDQETQYF.

This clonotype has just a few counts. The chain employs TRBV20-1 and TRBJ2-7; TRBD2 agrees at 8 bases. CDR1 and CDR2 (germline): DFQATT, SNEGSKA (reference sequence). V gave up 7 bases and J gave up 3 bases; unmatched junction bases: 8. This CDR3 comprises 13 residues. The CDR3 DNA follows: TGCAGTGTGTGGCGGGAGGAGAACTACGAGCAGTACTTC. This codes for CSVWREENYEQYF.

This clonotype was found many times. DNA of the CDR3: TGCAGTGCTAGTTTCCAGGGCGATGTATTCGAGCAGTACTTC. This encodes CSASFQGDVFEQYF. J is TRBJ2-7 and V is TRBV20-1, with D possibly matching TRBD1 (5 bases). Germline V gene sequence: CDR1 DFQATT, CDR2 SNEGSKA (reference sequence). Trimming left V 3 bases short and J 6 bases short, with 18 bases between. This CDR3 region has 14 residues.

This clonotype was observed at least ten times. The chain links TRBV7-3 to TRBJ2-3, with a tentative D call TRBD1 (5 bases). The germline CDR1 and CDR2 sequences are SGHTA and FQGTGA. CDR3 length: 17 amino acids. Between the trimmed V and J ends, which lost 0 bases and 1 base, there was a span of 14 bases. The CDR3 bases are TGTGCCAGCAGCTTAACCCCCTTAGGGGCCGGCACAGATACGCAGTATTTT. Amino acids: CASSLTPLGAGTDTQYF. Full variable domain (outside the CDR3, taken from reference TRBV7-3 and TRBJ2-3): GAGVSQTPSNKVTEKGKYVELRCDPISGHTALYWYRQSLGQGPEFLIYFQGTGAADDSGLPNDRFFAVRPEGSVSTLKIQRTERGDSAVYLCASSLTPLGAGTDTQYFGPGTRLTVL.

The J gene is TRBJ2-3, the V gene TRBV24-1; TRBD2 matches 9 bases. The CDR3 length is 16 residues. Trimming at V came to 3 bases and at J to 2 bases, leaving 5 bases not matched to a gene. Germline V lookup: CDR1 KGHDR, CDR2 SFDVKD. The CDR3 DNA sequence: TGTGCCACCAGTGATCCAGCTAGCGGGGCCACAGATACGCAGTATTTT. This sequence encodes CATSDPASGATDTQYF.

This clonotype was seen many times. The chain has TRBV6-5 and TRBJ2-3; TRBD1 is a possible D gene (6 bases). CDR1 is MNHEY and CDR2 is SVGAGI in the germline V gene. The CDR3 runs 15 residues. Trimming left V 5 bases short and J 3 bases short, with 15 bases between. The CDR3 DNA reads TGTGCCAGCAGTACCACAGGGACGGGAACAGATACGCAGTATTTT. The encoded protein is CASSTTGTGTDTQYF.

This clonotype was seen only a few times. The chain combines TRBV19 with TRBJ1-5; D is perhaps TRBD1 (5 bases). The CDR3 extends over 14 amino acids. Germline CDR1 reads LNHDA; CDR2 reads SQIVND (reference sequence). V was cut by 4 bases and J by 2 bases, with 9 bases left in between. As DNA, the CDR3 is TGTGCCAGTAGTAGGGGGAGGGGCAATCAGCCCCAGCATTTT. Amino acids: CASSRGRGNQPQHF.

This clonotype turned up a few times. The chain links TRBV5-1 to TRBJ2-7; TRBD2 agrees at 7 bases. The V gene end was trimmed by 4 bases and the J gene end by 4 bases; junction bases not matched to a gene: 11. The CDR3 loop spans 15 amino acids. Germline CDR1 reads SGHRS; CDR2 reads YFSETQ. The CDR3 sequence: CASSRGVGGTYEQYF. The CDR3 nucleotides are TGCGCCAGCAGCCGGGGCGTGGGGGGGACTTACGAGCAGTACTTC.

This clonotype has ten or more counts. This chain links TRBV7-3 with TRBJ2-3, with 9 bases aligning to TRBD1. V lost 8 bases, J lost 4 bases, and 10 bases stayed unmatched. The CDR3 sequence is 15 residues long. Germline-derived CDR1 and CDR2 are SGHTA and FQGTGA. The CDR3: CASSRQGGRADTQYF. CDR3 sequence (DNA): TGTGCCAGCTCCAGACAGGGGGGAAGAGCAGATACGCAGTATTTT.